These 7 T cell receptor beta chains originate from one sample sequenced in a study of OX40 agonist ivuxolimab in advanced cancers. Clones were sequenced by immunoSEQ multiplex PCR, and TCRdb holds only the in-frame ones, with some missing. In the table there are approximately 90,000 clones, around nine tenths of which are singletons. Material: CD4+ or CD8+ T cells sorted from blood, obtained in a trial of the OX40 agonist ivuxolimab. These receptors originate from an adult with an advanced solid tumor such as melanoma, head and neck, liver or kidney cancer.

The chain employs TRBV5-1 and TRBJ2-1; the match to TRBD1 covers 7 bases. The CDR3 runs to 13 residues. V lost 2 bases and J lost 5; bases outside the gene matches: 1. Germline lookup yields CDR1 SGHRS and CDR2 YFSETQ. CDR3: CASSLQGNNEQFF. The CDR3 DNA is TGCGCCAGCAGCTTACAGGGGAACAATGAGCAGTTCTTC.

The sample holds a few counts of this clone. Additional DNA sequences in this sample encode the identical CDR3. The chain recombines TRBV7-3 with TRBJ1-1; D call uncertain. The ends were cut back, 3 bases at V and 2 bases at J, with 7 bases in the middle. Germline CDR1 and CDR2: SGHTA and FQGTGA. This CDR3 region has 13 residues. The CDR3 spells CASSLAENTEAFF. The CDR3, as DNA: TGTGCCAGCAGCTTGGCGGAAAACACTGAAGCTTTCTTT.

The rearrangement uses TRBV5-1 and TRBJ2-7; the match to TRBD2 covers 10 bases. This CDR3 is 15 amino acids long. V lost 0 bases to trimming and J lost 4 bases; unmatched junction nucleotides: 4. The germline V gene has CDR1 SGHRS and CDR2 YFSETQ. CDR3 loop: CASSLELAGRYEQYF. The CDR3 DNA follows: TGCGCCAGCAGCTTGGAACTAGCGGGGAGGTACGAGCAGTACTTC.

A few counts support this clone. The rearrangement links TRBV18 to TRBJ1-1, with a tentative D call TRBD1 (6 bases). CDR3 size: 14 residues. Trimming took 8 bases from V and 1 from J, leaving 14 bases between them. Germline loops: CDR1 KGHSH, CDR2 LQKENI. This CDR3 is CASTQTGENTEAFF. The CDR3 DNA reads as TGTGCCAGCACCCAGACAGGAGAGAACACTGAAGCTTTCTTT.

V is TRBV7-6 and J is TRBJ2-1; D is undetermined. Germline CDR1 SGHVS, CDR2 FNYEAQ. The CDR3 has 15 amino acids. V lost 4 bases and J lost 5, with 15 bases in between. The CDR3: CASSSYPSGDNEQFF. The CDR3 nucleotides read TGTGCCAGCAGCTCCTACCCTTCTGGCGACAATGAGCAGTTCTTC.

The chain uses TRBV7-2 and TRBJ2-3; weak D call: TRBD1 (5 bases). The ends were cut back, 5 bases at V and 6 bases at J, with 12 bases in the middle. Germline loops: CDR1 SGHTA, CDR2 FQGNSA. The CDR3 extends over 13 amino acids. CDR3 sequence reads: CASSPRPGDTQYF. CDR3 sequence (DNA): TGTGCCAGCAGCCCGCGTCCAGGGGATACGCAGTATTTT.

The sample holds a few counts of this clone. The chain couples TRBV30 to TRBJ1-1; no firm D call. The CDR3 is 12 amino acids. CDR1 and CDR2 (germline): GTSNPN, SVGIG (reference sequence). V gave up 4 bases and J gave up 4 bases, with 10 bases separating them. The CDR3 DNA reads TGTGCCTGGACTGAGTCCGGCACTGAAGCTTTCTTT. Translated, it gives CAWTESGTEAFF.